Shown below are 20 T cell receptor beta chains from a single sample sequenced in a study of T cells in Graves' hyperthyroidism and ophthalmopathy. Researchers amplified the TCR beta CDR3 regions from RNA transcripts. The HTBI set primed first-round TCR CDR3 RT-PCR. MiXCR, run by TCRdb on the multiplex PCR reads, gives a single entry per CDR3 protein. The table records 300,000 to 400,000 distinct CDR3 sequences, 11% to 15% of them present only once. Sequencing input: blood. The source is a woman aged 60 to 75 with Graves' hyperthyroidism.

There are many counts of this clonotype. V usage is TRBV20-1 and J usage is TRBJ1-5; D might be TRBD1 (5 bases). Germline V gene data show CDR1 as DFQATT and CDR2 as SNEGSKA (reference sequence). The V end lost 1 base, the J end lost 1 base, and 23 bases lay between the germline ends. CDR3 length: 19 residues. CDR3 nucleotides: TGCAGTGCTAGAGGTTCAATAGCGAAGGGGACGGTAAGCAATCAGCCCCAGCATTTT. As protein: CSARGSIAKGTVSNQPQHF.

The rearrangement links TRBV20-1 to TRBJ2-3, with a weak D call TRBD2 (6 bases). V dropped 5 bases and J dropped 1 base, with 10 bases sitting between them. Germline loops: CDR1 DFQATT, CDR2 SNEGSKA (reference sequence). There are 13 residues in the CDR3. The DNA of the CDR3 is TGCAGTGCTCTACCGGGAGGCACAGATACGCAGTATTTT. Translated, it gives CSALPGGTDTQYF.

The CDR3 spells CASSPGQGEFGANVLTF. The CDR3 nucleotides are TGTGCCAGCAGTCCGGGACAGGGGGAGTTTGGGGCCAACGTCCTGACTTTC. This sequence joins TRBV6-4 and TRBJ2-6, with 11 nucleotides matching TRBD1. Trimming cost V 5 bases and J 3 bases; bases outside gene matches: 6. The CDR3 consists of 17 residues. Germline CDR1 and CDR2: MRHNA and SNTAGT.

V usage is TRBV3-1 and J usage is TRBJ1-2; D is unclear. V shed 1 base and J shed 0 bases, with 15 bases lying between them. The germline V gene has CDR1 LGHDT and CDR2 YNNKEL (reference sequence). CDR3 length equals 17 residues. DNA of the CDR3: TGTGCCAGCAGCCAAGGCCTACAGCGGGCCGCTAACTATGGCTACACCTTC. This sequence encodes CASSQGLQRAANYGYTF. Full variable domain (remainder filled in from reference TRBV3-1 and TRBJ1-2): DTAVSQTPKYLVTQMGNDKSIKCEQNLGHDTMYWYKQDSKKFLKIMFSYNNKELIINETVPNRFSPKSPDKAHLNLHINSLELGDSAVYFCASSQGLQRAANYGYTFGSGTRLTVV.

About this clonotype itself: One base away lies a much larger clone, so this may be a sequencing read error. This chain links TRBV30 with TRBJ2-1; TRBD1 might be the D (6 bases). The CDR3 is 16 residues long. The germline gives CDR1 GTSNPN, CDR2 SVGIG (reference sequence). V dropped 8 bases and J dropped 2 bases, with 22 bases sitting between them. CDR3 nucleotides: TGTGCCGGGAAACCGGCACAGGGTGAAGCCTACAATGAGCAGTTCTTC. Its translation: CAGKPAQGEAYNEQFF.

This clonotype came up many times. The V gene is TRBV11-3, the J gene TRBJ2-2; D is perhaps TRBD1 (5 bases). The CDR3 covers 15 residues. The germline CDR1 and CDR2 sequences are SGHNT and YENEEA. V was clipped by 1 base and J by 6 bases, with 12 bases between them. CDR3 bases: TGTGCCAGCAGCTTAGCAAGGGGCCGCGCCGGGGAGCTGTTTTTT. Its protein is CASSLARGRAGELFF.

CDR3 protein: CASRSSTGGNTEAFF. Written as DNA, the CDR3 is TGTGCCAGCCGTTCCTCCACAGGGGGGAACACTGAAGCTTTCTTT. The V and J genes are TRBV28 and TRBJ1-1; 8 positions agree with TRBD1. Germline V lookup: CDR1 MDHEN, CDR2 SYDVKM. The CDR3 is 15 amino acids. J gave up 1 base and V 8 bases, and 9 bases lay outside the gene matches.

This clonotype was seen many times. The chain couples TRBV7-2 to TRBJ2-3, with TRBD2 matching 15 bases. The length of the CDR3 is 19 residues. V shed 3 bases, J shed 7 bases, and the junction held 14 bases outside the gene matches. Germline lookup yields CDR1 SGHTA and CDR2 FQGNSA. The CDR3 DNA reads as TGTGCCAGCAGCTTCGTCTCGGGGACTAGCGGGAGGCACACGTATACGCAGTATTTT. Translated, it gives CASSFVSGTSGRHTYTQYF.

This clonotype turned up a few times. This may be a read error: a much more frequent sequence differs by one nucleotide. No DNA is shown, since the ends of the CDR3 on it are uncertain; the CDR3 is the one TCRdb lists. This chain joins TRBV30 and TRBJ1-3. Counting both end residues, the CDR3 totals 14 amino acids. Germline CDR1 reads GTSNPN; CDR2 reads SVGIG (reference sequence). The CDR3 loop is CAWSVFGAGNTTYF.

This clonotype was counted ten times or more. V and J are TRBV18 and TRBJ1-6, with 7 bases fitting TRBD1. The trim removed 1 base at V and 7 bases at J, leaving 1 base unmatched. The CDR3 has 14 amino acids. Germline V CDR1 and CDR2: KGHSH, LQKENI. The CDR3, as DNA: TGTGCCAGCTCACCACGGGACAGAAATTCACCCCTCCACTTT. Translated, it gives CASSPRDRNSPLHF. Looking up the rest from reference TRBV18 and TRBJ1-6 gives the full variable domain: NAGVMQNPRHLVRRRGQEARLRCSPMKGHSHVYWYRQLPEEGLKFMVYLQKENIIDESGMPKERFSAEFPKEGPSILRIQQVVRGDSAAYFCASSPRDRNSPLHFGNGTRLTVT.

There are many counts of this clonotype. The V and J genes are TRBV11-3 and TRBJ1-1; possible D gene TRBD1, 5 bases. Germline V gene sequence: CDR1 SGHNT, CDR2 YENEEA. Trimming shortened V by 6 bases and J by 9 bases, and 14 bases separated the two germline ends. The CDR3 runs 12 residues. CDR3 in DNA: TGTGCCAGCAGTCACACGACAGCGCAAGCTTTCTTT. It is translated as CASSHTTAQAFF.

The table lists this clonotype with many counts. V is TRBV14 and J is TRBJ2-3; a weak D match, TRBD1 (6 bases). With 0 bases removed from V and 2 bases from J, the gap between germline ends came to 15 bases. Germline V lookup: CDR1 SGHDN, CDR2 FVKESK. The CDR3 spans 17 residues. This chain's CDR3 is CASSQDRRTAITDTQYF. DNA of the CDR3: TGTGCCAGCAGCCAAGATCGTCGGACAGCCATCACAGATACGCAGTATTTT.

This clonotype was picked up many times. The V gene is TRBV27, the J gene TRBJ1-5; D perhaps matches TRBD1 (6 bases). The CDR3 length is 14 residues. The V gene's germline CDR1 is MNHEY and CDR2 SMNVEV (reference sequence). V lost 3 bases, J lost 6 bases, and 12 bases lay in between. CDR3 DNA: TGTGCCAGCAGTTTCGGGGGGCCAGGTCAGCCCCAGCATTTT. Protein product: CASSFGGPGQPQHF.

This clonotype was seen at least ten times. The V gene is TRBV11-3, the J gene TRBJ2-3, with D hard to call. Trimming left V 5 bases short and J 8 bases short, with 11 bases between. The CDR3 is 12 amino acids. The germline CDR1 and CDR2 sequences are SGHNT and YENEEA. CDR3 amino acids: CASSLLSTTQYF. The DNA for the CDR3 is TGTGCCAGCAGCCTTCTTAGTACTACGCAGTATTTT.

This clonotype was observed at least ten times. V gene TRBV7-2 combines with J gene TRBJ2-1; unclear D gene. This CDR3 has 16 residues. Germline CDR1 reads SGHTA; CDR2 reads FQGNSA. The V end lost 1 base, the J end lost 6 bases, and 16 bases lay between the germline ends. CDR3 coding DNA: TGTGCCAGCAGCTTAGGGAGCCTACCCCGGGCCAATGAGCAGTTCTTC. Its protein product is CASSLGSLPRANEQFF. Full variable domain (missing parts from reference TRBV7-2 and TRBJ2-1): GAGVSQSPSNKVTEKGKDVELRCDPISGHTALYWYRQSLGQGLEFLIYFQGNSAPDKSGLPSDRFSAERTGGSVSTLTIQRTQQEDSAVYLCASSLGSLPRANEQFFGPGTRLTVL.

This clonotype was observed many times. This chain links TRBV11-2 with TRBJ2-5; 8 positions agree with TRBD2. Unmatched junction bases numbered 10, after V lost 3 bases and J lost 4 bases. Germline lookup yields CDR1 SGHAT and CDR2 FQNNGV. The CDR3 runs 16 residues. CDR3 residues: CASSFGTRIVGETQYF. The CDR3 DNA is TGTGCCAGCAGCTTTGGGACTAGGATCGTTGGAGAGACCCAGTACTTC. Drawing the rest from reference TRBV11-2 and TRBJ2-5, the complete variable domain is EAGVAQSPRYKIIEKRQSVAFWCNPISGHATLYWYQQILGQGPKLLIQFQNNGVVDDSQLPKDRFSAERLKGVDSTLKIQPAKLEDSAVYLCASSFGTRIVGETQYFGPGTRLLVL.

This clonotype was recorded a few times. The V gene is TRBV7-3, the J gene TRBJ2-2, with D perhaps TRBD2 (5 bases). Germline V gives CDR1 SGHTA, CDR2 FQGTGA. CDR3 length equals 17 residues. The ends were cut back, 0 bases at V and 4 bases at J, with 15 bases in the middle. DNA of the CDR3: TGTGCCAGCAGCTTAACGCCAGGAGGAACCACCACCGGGGAGCTGTTTTTT. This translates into CASSLTPGGTTTGELFF.

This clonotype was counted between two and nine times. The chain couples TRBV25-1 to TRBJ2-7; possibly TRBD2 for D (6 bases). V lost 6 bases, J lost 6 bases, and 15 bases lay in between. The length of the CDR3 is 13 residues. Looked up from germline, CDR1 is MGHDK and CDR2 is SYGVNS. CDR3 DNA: TGTGCCAGCAGGGCACGGGGGTTCTCCGAGCAGTACTTC. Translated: CASRARGFSEQYF.

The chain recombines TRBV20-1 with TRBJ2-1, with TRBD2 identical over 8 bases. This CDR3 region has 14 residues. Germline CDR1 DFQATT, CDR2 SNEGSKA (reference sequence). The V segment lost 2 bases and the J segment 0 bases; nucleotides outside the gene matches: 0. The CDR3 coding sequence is TGCAGTGCTAGACTAGCGGGCTCCTACAATGAGCAGTTCTTC. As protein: CSARLAGSYNEQFF.

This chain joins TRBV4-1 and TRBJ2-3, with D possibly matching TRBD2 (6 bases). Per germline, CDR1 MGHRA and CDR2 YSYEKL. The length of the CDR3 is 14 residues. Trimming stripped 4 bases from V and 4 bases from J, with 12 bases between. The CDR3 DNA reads TGCGCCAGCAGCCCTGGACCGGGGGCAGATACGCAGTATTTT. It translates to CASSPGPGADTQYF.